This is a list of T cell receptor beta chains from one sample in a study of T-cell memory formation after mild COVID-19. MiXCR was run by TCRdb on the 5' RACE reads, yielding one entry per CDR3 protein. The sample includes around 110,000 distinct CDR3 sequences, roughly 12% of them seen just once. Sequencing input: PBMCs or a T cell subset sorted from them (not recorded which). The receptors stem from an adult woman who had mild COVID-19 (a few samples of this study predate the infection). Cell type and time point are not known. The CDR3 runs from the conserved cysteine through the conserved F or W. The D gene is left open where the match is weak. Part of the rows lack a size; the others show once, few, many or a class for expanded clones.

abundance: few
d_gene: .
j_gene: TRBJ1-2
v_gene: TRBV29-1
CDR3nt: TGCAGCGTACCACAGGTGGCTAACTATGGCTACACCTTC
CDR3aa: CSVPQVANYGYTF

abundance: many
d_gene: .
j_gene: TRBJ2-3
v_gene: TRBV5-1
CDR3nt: TGCGCCAGCAGCTTGGCCGATAGTCCGACAGATACGCAGTATTTT
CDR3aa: CASSLADSPTDTQYF

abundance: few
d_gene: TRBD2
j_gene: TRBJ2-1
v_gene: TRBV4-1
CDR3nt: TGCGCCAGCAGCCGAACTAGCGGGGGGGCCAACAATGAGCAGTTCTTC
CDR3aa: CASSRTSGGANNEQFF

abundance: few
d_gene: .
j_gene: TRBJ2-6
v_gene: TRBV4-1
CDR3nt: TGCGCCAGCAGCCACCCTGGGACTGGGGCCAACGTCCTGACTTTC
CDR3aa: CASSHPGTGANVLTF

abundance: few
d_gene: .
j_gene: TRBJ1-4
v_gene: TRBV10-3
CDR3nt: TGTGCCATCAGTGACCTGACGACACCGACTAATGAAAAACTGTTTTTT
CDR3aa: CAISDLTTPTNEKLFF

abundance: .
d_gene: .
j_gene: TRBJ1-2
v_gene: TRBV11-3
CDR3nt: TGTGCCAGCAGCTTAGATTATCCCCTCCGCTATGGCTACACCTTC
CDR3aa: CASSLDYPLRYGYTF

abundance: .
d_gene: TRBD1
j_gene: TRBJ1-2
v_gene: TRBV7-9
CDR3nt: TGTGCCAGCAGCGGCCGGGACAGGGCTAATGGCTACACCTTC
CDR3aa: CASSGRDRANGYTF

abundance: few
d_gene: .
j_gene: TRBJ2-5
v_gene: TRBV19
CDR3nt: TGTGCCAGTAGTATGAGAAGCTTGCAAGAGACCCAGTACTTC
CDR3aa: CASSMRSLQETQYF

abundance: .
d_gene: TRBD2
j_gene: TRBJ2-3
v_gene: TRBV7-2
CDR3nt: TGTGCCAGCAGCTTAGTCTCTCTAGCGGGATCGCGGCGAGATACGCAGTATTTT
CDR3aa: CASSLVSLAGSRRDTQYF

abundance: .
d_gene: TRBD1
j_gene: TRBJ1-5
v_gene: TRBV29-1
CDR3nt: TGCAGCCAGCGTCGGACAGGGGCAGATGGTCAGCCCCAGCATTTT
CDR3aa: CSQRRTGADGQPQHF

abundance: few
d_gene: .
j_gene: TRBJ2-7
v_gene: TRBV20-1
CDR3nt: TGCAGTGCTAGAGTGAGCGAGTACGAGCAGTACTTC
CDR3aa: CSARVSEYEQYF

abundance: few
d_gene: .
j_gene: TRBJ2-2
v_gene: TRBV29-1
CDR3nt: TGCAGCGTTCAATACACCGGGGAGCTGTTTTTT
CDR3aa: CSVQYTGELFF

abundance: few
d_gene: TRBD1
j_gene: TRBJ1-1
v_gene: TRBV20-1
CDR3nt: TGCAGTGCGCCCGGGACAGGGATCCTGTTGGGCACTGAAGCTTTCTTT
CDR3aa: CSAPGTGILLGTEAFF

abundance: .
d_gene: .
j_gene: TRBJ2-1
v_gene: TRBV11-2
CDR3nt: TGTGCCAGCAGCACCTCACAGGGTAGCATTACCTACAATGAGCAGTTCTTC
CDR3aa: CASSTSQGSITYNEQFF

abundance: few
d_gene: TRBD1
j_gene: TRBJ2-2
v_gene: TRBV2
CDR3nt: TGTGCCATCCACCAGTGGGGCCCTACAGGGGGTACCGGGGAGCTGTTTTTT
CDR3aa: CAIHQWGPTGGTGELFF

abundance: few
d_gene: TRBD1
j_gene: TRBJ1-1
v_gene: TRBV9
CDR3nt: TGTGCCAGCAGCGAAGGGGGCACGGGGACTGAAGCTTTCTTT
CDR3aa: CASSEGGTGTEAFF

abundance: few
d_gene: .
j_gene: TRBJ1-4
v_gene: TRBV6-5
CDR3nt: TGTGCCAGCAGTTACGCCGAAAAACTGTTTTTT
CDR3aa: CASSYAEKLFF

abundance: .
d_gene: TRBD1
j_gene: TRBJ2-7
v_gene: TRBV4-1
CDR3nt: TGCGCCAGCAGCCAAGTCGGCTTCCTTTCCGGGACAGACAACGAGCAGTACTTC
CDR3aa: CASSQVGFLSGTDNEQYF

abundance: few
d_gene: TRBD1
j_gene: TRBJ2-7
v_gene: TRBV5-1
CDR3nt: TGCGCCAGCAGCGAGCCCGGGACAGGCGTCTACGAGCAGTACTTC
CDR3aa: CASSEPGTGVYEQYF

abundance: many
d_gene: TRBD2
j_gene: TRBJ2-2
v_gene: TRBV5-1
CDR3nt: TGCGCCAGCAGCTTCCCAGCACTAGCGGTGAACACCGGGGAGCTGTTTTTT
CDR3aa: CASSFPALAVNTGELFF

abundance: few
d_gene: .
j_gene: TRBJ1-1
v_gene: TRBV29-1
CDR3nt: TGCAGCGGCGCCGCGGGAACTGAAGCTTTCTTT
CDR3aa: CSGAAGTEAFF

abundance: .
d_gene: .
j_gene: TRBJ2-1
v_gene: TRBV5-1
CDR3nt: TGCGCCAGCAGCTTGGGTGGGGGGCAGAATGAGCAGTTCTTC
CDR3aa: CASSLGGGQNEQFF

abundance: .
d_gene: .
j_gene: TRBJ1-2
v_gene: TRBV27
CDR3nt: TGTGCCAGCAGCGGACTGATGACCCCTTCTGGCTATGGCTACACCTTC
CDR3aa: CASSGLMTPSGYGYTF

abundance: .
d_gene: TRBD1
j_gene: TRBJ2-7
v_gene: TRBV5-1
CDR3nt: TGCGCCAGCAGCTTGGGCCAACAGGGGACCGGCTACGAGCAGTACTTC
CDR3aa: CASSLGQQGTGYEQYF

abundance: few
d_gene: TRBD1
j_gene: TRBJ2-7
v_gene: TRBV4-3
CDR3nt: TGCGCCAGCAGCCAAGATGGGGACAGCTACGAGCAGTACTTC
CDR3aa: CASSQDGDSYEQYF

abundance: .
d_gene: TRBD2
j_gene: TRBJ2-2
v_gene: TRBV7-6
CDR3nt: TGTGCCAGCAGCTTAGCGCGGAGTAGCGGGCCGACCGGGGAGCTGTTTTTT
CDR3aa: CASSLARSSGPTGELFF

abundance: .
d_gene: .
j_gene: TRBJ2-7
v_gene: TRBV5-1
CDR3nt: TGCGCCAGCAGCGAAGATTACTACGAGCAGTACTTC
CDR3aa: CASSEDYYEQYF

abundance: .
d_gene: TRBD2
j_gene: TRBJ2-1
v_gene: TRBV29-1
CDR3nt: TGCAGCGTTCACGGGACTAGCGAGAACAATGAGCAGTTCTTC
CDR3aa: CSVHGTSENNEQFF

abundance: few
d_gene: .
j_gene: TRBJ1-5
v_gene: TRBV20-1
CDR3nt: TGCAGTGCTCGAGGGAATAGCAATCAGCCCCAGCATTTT
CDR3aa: CSARGNSNQPQHF

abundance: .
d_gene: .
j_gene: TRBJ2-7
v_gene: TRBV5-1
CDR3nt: TGCGCCAGCAGCTTGTACGTGGATTACGAGCAGTACTTC
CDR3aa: CASSLYVDYEQYF

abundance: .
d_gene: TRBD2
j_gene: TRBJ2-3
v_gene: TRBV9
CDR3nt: TGTGCCAGCAGCGTTCCCGGGACTAGCCGGGATACGCAGTATTTT
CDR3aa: CASSVPGTSRDTQYF

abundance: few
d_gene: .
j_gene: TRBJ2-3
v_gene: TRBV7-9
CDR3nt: TGTGCCAGCAGCCCATGGAGCACAGATACGCAGTATTTT
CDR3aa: CASSPWSTDTQYF

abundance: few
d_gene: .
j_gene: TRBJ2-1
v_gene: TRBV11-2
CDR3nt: TGTGCCAGCAGCTTAGGGTACTCGGGCGCCTACAATGAGCAGTTCTTC
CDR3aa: CASSLGYSGAYNEQFF

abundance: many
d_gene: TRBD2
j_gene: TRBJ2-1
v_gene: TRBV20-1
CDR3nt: TGCAGTGCTAGAGGTCTAGCGGGGGTCAATGAGCAGTTCTTC
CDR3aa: CSARGLAGVNEQFF

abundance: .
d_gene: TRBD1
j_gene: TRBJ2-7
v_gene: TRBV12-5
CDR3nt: TGTGCTACCGCGACAGGGACGGGCGAGCAGTACTTC
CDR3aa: CATATGTGEQYF

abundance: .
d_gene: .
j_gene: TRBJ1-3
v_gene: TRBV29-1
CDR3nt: TGCAGCGCAGTGGGGGGGAACGCTGGAAACACCATATATTTT
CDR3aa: CSAVGGNAGNTIYF

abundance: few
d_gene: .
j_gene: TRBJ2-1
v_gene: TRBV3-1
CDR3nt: TGTGCCAGCAGCCGAGGGGTAACGGTTGAGCAGTTCTTC
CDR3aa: CASSRGVTVEQFF

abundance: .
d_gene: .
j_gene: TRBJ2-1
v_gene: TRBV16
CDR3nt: TGTGCCAGCAGCCAATCGAACTGGGGGGTATACAATGAGCAGTTCTTC
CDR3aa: CASSQSNWGVYNEQFF

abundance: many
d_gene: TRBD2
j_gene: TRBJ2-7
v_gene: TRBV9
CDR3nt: TGTGCCAGCAGCCCTACGGGGACTAGCGTATCCTACGAGCAGTACTTC
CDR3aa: CASSPTGTSVSYEQYF

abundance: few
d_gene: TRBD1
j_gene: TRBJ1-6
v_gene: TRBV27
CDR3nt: TGTGCCAGCGGCCCGATTACAGGGGCCGAGGGTTCACCCCTCCACTTT
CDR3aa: CASGPITGAEGSPLHF

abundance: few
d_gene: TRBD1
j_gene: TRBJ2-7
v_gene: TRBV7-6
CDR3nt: TGTGCCAGCAGCTTAGCACGGACAGGATCCTACGAGCAGTACTTC
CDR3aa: CASSLARTGSYEQYF

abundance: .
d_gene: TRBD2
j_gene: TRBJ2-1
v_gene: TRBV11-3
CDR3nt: TGTGCCAGCAGCTTAGGGCTAGCGGGAGTTCATAGCTCCTACAATGAGCAGTTCTTC
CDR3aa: CASSLGLAGVHSSYNEQFF

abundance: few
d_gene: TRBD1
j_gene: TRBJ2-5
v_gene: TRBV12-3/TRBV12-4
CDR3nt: TGTGCCAGCAGTTTAGAGGATTCGGACAGGGAGTTGGGTGAGACCCAGTACTTC
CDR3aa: CASSLEDSDRELGETQYF

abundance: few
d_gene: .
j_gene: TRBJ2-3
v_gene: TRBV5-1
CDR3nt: TGCGCCAGCAGCCTACCCGAGGGGGCAGATACGCAGTATTTT
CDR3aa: CASSLPEGADTQYF

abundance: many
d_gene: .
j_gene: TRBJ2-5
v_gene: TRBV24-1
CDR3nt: TGTGCCACCAGTGATCGGCAGGGGTTATCGGGCCAAGAGACCCAGTACTTC
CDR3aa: CATSDRQGLSGQETQYF

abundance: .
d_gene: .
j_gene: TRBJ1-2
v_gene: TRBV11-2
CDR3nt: TGTGCCAGCAGCTTAGCCCCGGGGGGAGACTATGGCTACACCTTC
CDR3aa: CASSLAPGGDYGYTF

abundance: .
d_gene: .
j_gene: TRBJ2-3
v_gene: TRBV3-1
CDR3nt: TGTGCCAGCAGCCAGACGGGGATCAATACGCAGTATTTT
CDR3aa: CASSQTGINTQYF

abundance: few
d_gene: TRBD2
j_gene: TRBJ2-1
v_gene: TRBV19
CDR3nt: TGTGCCAGTCGGACTAGCGGGAGTAAATACAATGAGCAGTTCTTC
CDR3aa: CASRTSGSKYNEQFF

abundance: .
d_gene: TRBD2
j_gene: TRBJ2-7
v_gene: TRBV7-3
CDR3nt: TGTGACAGCAGCCCAACTAGCGGGCCTACTTACGAGCAGTACTTC
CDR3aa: CDSSPTSGPTYEQYF

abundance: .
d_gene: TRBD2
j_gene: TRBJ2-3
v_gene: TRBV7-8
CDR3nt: TGTGCCAGCAGCTCAAGCGGTGCGGGGGGGCCGACAGATACGCAGTATTTT
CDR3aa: CASSSSGAGGPTDTQYF

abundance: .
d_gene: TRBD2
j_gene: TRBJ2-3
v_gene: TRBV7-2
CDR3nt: TGTGCCAGCAGCTCCCGAACTAGCGGGAGGCCTTTCACAGATACGCAGTATTTT
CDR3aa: CASSSRTSGRPFTDTQYF

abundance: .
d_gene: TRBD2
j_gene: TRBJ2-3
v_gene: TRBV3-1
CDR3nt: TGTGCCAGCAGCCAAAGAACTAGCGGGGGGGCAGATACGCAGTATTTT
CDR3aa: CASSQRTSGGADTQYF

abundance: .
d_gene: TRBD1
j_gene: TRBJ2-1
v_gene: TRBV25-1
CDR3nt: TGTGCCAGCAGTGACGACAGGGCCTTGGACAATGAGCAGTTCTTC
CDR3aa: CASSDDRALDNEQFF

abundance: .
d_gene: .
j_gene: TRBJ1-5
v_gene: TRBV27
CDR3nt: TGTGCCAGCAGTTTATTGGTCAGGGGACAGCCCCAGCATTTT
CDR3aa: CASSLLVRGQPQHF